This passage covers 5 T cell receptor beta chains from one sample sequenced in a study of blood T cell repertoires in COVID-19. Clones were read by immunoSEQ multiplex PCR, and TCRdb kept only the in-frame ones, dropping some. The table records under 70,000 clones, around 80% of them present only once. The sequencing sample was made of peripheral blood. The receptors come from a woman aged 80 or older with acute or convalescent COVID-19.

This chain uses TRBV2 with TRBJ1-6; 8 positions agree with TRBD1. The junction had 7 bases not matched to a gene; V was cut back by 5 bases and J by 7 bases. CDR1 is SNHLY and CDR2 is FYNNEI in the germline V gene. The CDR3 sequence is 15 residues long. For the CDR3, the DNA is TGTGCCAGCAGTTTCGATCGACAGGGGAATTCACCCCTCCACTTT. Residues: CASSFDRQGNSPLHF.

The chain links TRBV28 to TRBJ1-1; no clear D. The V gene's germline CDR1 is MDHEN and CDR2 SYDVKM. With 7 bases removed from V and 2 bases from J, the gap between germline ends came to 8 bases. CDR3 length: 12 residues. The CDR3 sequence: CASTSLNTEAFF. The CDR3 region has the DNA TGTGCCAGCACTTCTCTCAACACTGAAGCTTTCTTT.

V and J are TRBV2 and TRBJ2-2, with 8 bases that match TRBD2. CDR1 and CDR2 (germline): SNHLY, FYNNEI. The CDR3 consists of 12 residues. V was clipped by 3 bases and J by 16 bases; unmatched bases: 7. CDR3 residues: CASSEAGLAGFF. The CDR3 DNA reads TGTGCCAGCAGTGAGGCGGGCCTAGCGGGGTTTTTT.

V usage is TRBV7-2 and J usage is TRBJ2-3, with 8 bases fitting TRBD1. This CDR3 comprises 15 residues. Germline V gene data show CDR1 as SGHTA and CDR2 as FQGNSA. V lost 1 base, J lost 3 bases, and 3 bases stayed unmatched. The CDR3 spells CASSLVRTGTDTQYF. DNA for the CDR3: TGTGCCAGCAGCTTAGTGCGGACAGGGACAGATACGCAGTATTTT.

This clone was detected once. J is TRBJ2-7 and V is TRBV29-1; no reliable D call. With 7 bases removed from V and 5 bases from J, the gap between germline ends came to 12 bases. The CDR3 loop spans 11 amino acids. Germline V CDR1 and CDR2: SQVTM, ANQGSEA. CDR3 nucleotides: TGCAGCGGAGTAGGAGTGGACGAGCAGTACTTC. It yields the protein CSGVGVDEQYF.